This T cell receptor beta chain was documented in a study of blood T cell repertoires in COVID-19. This clone turned up a few times. In the study's own analysis: Counts of nucleated cells, estimated from reference gene primer amplification, were obtained. The protocol was immunoSEQ multiplex PCR, while the TCRdb copy is restricted to in-frame clones and leaves out a portion. The V and J calls and clone size are taken from that table; D and trimming were inferred from the DNA. Of 98,000 or so clones in the sample, about 79% were seen once. The CDR3 sequence is 11 residues long. V was pared by 10 bases and J by 11 bases, with 8 bases of the junction left unmatched.

This rearrangement joins TRBV12-3 or TRBV12-4 to TRBJ1-5; TRBD1 aligns across 7 bases. Source material: peripheral blood. This clonotype was sampled from a woman over 75 with active or convalescent COVID-19. The CDR3 loop reads CAILRGLSQHF. DNA for the CDR3: TGTGCCATCCTAAGGGGGCTTTCCCAGCATTTT.